This T cell receptor (beta chain) comes out of a study of blood T cells in healthy people across ages. Study-level points and caveats: It was held that diversity estimates obtained from one million T cells represented underestimates.

The sample providers were healthy Caucasian people from Russia, aged roughly 6 to 95. This clonotype showed up just a few times. Its antigen is undetermined. This CDR3 region has 15 residues. V lost 7 bases, J lost 4 bases, and 6 bases stayed unmatched. A sample-barcoded 5' primer and a J-beta primer mix were used in a second PCR of roughly 7 to 11 cycles. One entry per CDR3 protein results from TCRdb running MiXCR on the 5' RACE reads. This sample has around 1,900,000 distinct CDR3 sequences, with about two fifths found just once. The sequenced sample was blood. The rearrangement uses TRBV12-3 or TRBV12-4 and TRBJ2-1, with TRBD2 matching over 11 bases. This sequence originates from a human donor in good health. CDR3 in amino acids: CASTPGLAVYNEQFF. The CDR3 region has the DNA TGTGCCAGCACCCCGGGACTAGCGGTTTACAATGAGCAGTTCTTC.